A single sample is the source of the 28 T cell receptor beta chains below, sequenced in a study of blood T cell repertoires in COVID-19. Some clones are missing from TCRdb's copy, which holds only in-frame ones; the method was immunoSEQ multiplex PCR. The repertoire consists of fewer than 250,000 clones, with over 80% occurring once and the leading ten covering 0.87%. Sequencing input: PBMCs or T cells enriched from blood (not recorded which). The source is a man between 45 and 60 years old who had been exposed to COVID-19.

This chain joins TRBV19 and TRBJ2-7; 8 nucleotides agree with TRBD1. The CDR3 is 13 amino acids. V trimming: 6 bases; J trimming: 5 bases; junction bases outside the gene matches: 6. Germline CDR1 is LNHDA and CDR2 is SQIVND (reference sequence). CDR3 in DNA: TGTGCCAGTAGCCGGACAGGGAAAGACGAGCAGTACTTC. Residues: CASSRTGKDEQYF.

This clone was observed a single time. The chain is built from TRBV7-8 and TRBJ2-7; possibly TRBD2 for D (6 bases). Germline V gives CDR1 SGHVS, CDR2 FQNEAQ. V was cut by 2 bases and J by 3 bases, with 17 bases left in between. There are 16 residues in the CDR3. For the CDR3, the DNA is TGTGCCAGCAGCTTACTAGTTAGCGGAGGGGTCTACGAGCAGTACGTC. Its protein is CASSLLVSGGVYEQYV.

The chain joins TRBV7-3 to TRBJ1-2; 8 nucleotides match TRBD1. Germline CDR1 SGHTA, CDR2 FQGTGA. Losses at the gene ends were 2 bases for V and 4 bases for J; bases not matched to a gene: 6. The CDR3 is 15 amino acids. CDR3 nucleotides: TGTGCCAGCAGCTTACAGGGGGCTTCGAGCTATGGCTACACCTTC. It specifies CASSLQGASSYGYTF.

CDR3 loop: CASSHGGANPPQHF. CDR3 coding DNA: TGTGCCAGCAGCCACGGGGGGGCAAACCCGCCCCAGCATTTT. The V and J genes are TRBV11-2 and TRBJ1-5, with TRBD1 as a possible D gene (6 bases). The germline V and J ends were trimmed by 5 bases and 9 bases, with 17 bases remaining between them. The CDR3 has 14 residues. Germline V CDR1 and CDR2: SGHAT, FQNNGV.

This chain uses TRBV30 with TRBJ1-4; 12 nucleotides align to TRBD1. Per the germline V gene, CDR1 is GTSNPN and CDR2 is SVGIG (reference sequence). There are 15 residues in the CDR3. Germline trimming cut 5 bases from V and 7 bases from J; bases unmatched to any gene: 8. CDR3 sequence: CAWGDRGRIGEKLFF. The CDR3 coding sequence is TGTGCCTGGGGGGACAGGGGGCGGATCGGTGAAAAACTGTTTTTT.

This clone was seen just once. The V gene is TRBV7-8, the J gene TRBJ1-4, with TRBD1 identical over 9 bases. The CDR3 has 18 amino acids. Losses at the gene ends were 5 bases for V and 6 bases for J; bases not matched to a gene: 16. Germline V gives CDR1 SGHVS, CDR2 FQNEAQ. CDR3 sequence: CASSPYLGPGQGYEKLFF. CDR3 DNA sequence: TGTGCCAGCAGCCCATACTTGGGTCCGGGACAGGGATATGAAAAACTGTTTTTT.

V and J are TRBV21-1 and TRBJ2-1; the table's D call, TRBD1, was not checked against the DNA. TRBV21-1 is a pseudogene locus. This CDR3 comprises 16 residues. The CDR3 reads CASSGPDSHSYNEQFF. The CDR3 DNA sequence: TGTGCCAGCAGCGGCCCAGACAGCCACTCCTACAATGAGCAGTTCTTC.

The chain carries TRBV7-2 and TRBJ2-7, with 11 nucleotides matching TRBD1. The germline V gene has CDR1 SGHTA and CDR2 FQGNSA. The CDR3 has 14 residues. Trimming at V came to 4 bases and at J to 5 bases, leaving 4 bases not matched to a gene. The CDR3 DNA follows: TGTGCCAGCAGCTCCAGGACAGGGGGCAACGAGCAGTACTTC. This encodes CASSSRTGGNEQYF.

In this sample, this clone turned up many times. V and J are TRBV5-1 and TRBJ1-2, with TRBD1 matching 7 bases. Unmatched junction bases numbered 9, after V lost 4 bases and J lost 3 bases. CDR1 SGHRS and CDR2 YFSETQ come from the germline V gene. This CDR3 spans 15 amino acids. The CDR3 sequence: CASSRDSLSYYGYTF. The CDR3, as DNA: TGCGCCAGCAGCAGGGACAGCCTCTCTTACTATGGCTACACCTTC.

The CDR3 loop is CASSAAAGQPQHF. The CDR3 DNA is TGTGCCAGCAGTGCGGCAGCAGGTCAGCCCCAGCATTTT. V usage is TRBV2 and J usage is TRBJ1-5; D gene unclear. CDR3 length: 13 amino acids. V was trimmed by 4 bases and J by 6 bases, leaving 10 bases between them. Germline V gives CDR1 SNHLY, CDR2 FYNNEI. The entire variable domain, with the rest obtained from reference TRBV2 and TRBJ1-5, is as follows: EPEVTQTPSHQVTQMGQEVILRCVPISNHLYFYWYRQILGQKVEFLVSFYNNEISEKSEIFDDQFSVERPDGSNFTLKIRSTKLEDSAMYFCASSAAAGQPQHFGDGTRLSIL.

This clone was counted a single time. V gene TRBV28 combines with J gene TRBJ2-5, with D maybe TRBD1 (5 bases). In germline, CDR1 is MDHEN, CDR2 SYDVKM. V gave up 6 bases and J gave up 2 bases, with 13 bases separating them. CDR3 size: 14 residues. The CDR3 protein is CASSPTELQETQYF. CDR3 nucleotide sequence: TGTGCCAGCAGCCCGACAGAGCTACAAGAGACCCAGTACTTC. Looking up the rest from reference TRBV28 and TRBJ2-5 gives the full variable domain: DVKVTQSSRYLVKRTGEKVFLECVQDMDHENMFWYRQDPGLGLRLIYFSYDVKMKEKGDIPEGYSVSREKKERFSLILESASTNQTSMYLCASSPTELQETQYFGPGTRLLVL.

This clone was picked up one time. The chain has TRBV3-1 (or the pseudogene TRBV3-2) and TRBJ1-2; D uncertain. Germline V lookup: CDR1 LGHDT, CDR2 YNNKEL (reference sequence). The CDR3 totals 14 residues. The V end was cut by 5 bases, the J end by 1 base, with 11 bases between. CDR3 nucleotides: TGTGCCAGCAGCTTACGCACAGATAACTATGGCTACACCTTC. It is translated as CASSLRTDNYGYTF.

The rearrangement joins TRBV11-1 to TRBJ2-3; D may be TRBD1 (6 bases). Germline CDR1 is SGHAT and CDR2 is FQDESV (reference sequence). V gave up 5 bases and J gave up 2 bases, with 17 bases separating them. CDR3 length equals 16 residues. CDR3 loop: CASSNKEGGYTDTQYF. The CDR3, as DNA: TGTGCCAGCAGCAACAAGGAAGGGGGATACACAGATACGCAGTATTTT.

As DNA, the CDR3 is TGTGCCAGTAGTATAGATTTCTCCCAGTCTAATCAGCCCCAGCATTTT. Its translation is CASSIDFSQSNQPQHF. The chain combines TRBV19 with TRBJ1-5; unclear D gene. CDR1 LNHDA and CDR2 SQIVND come from the germline V gene (reference sequence). V gave up 0 bases and J gave up 4 bases, with 13 bases separating them. CDR3 length: 16 residues.

This clone has a single count. The CDR3 sequence: CASSRTGLIYNEQFF. CDR3 in DNA: TGTGCCAGCAGCCGGACGGGACTAATATACAATGAGCAGTTCTTC. V gene TRBV11-1 combines with J gene TRBJ2-1; 7 bases are a match to TRBD2. Germline V gene lookup returns CDR1 SGHAT and CDR2 FQDESV (reference sequence). The CDR3 is made up of 15 amino acids. V was clipped by 5 bases and J by 4 bases; unmatched bases: 8.

The chain has TRBV4-2 and TRBJ2-3; D is unclear. The V and J ends lost 5 bases and 4 bases respectively, with 10 bases between them. This CDR3 comprises 13 residues. Per germline, CDR1 LGHNA and CDR2 YNFKEQ. As DNA, the CDR3 is TGTGCCAGCAGCGAACAGTCTTCAGATACGCAGTATTTT. It codes for CASSEQSSDTQYF.

The count of this clone is one. The chain is built from TRBV28 and TRBJ1-3, with TRBD1 identical over 7 bases. CDR3 length equals 15 residues. J gave up 0 bases and V 7 bases, and 6 bases lay outside the gene matches. Germline CDR1 is MDHEN and CDR2 is SYDVKM. CDR3 nucleotide sequence: TGTGCCAGCACCAGGGACAGTGACTCTGGAAACACCATATATTTT. This encodes CASTRDSDSGNTIYF.

V and J are TRBV2 and TRBJ1-6; no definite D call. The V end lost 8 bases, the J end lost 7 bases, and 18 bases lay between the germline ends. The germline gives CDR1 SNHLY, CDR2 FYNNEI. The CDR3 runs to 15 residues. In DNA form, the CDR3 reads TGTGCCAGCCGGGAAGGAGCCCCTAGGAATTCACCCCTCCACTTT. It codes for CASREGAPRNSPLHF.

J is TRBJ1-5 and V is TRBV6-6; perhaps TRBD1 as D (6 bases). Trimming took off 6 bases at V and 5 bases at J, with 20 bases between the two ends. The CDR3 has 16 residues. Germline V lookup: CDR1 MNHNY, CDR2 SVGAGI (reference sequence). The CDR3 region is CASRPGGTLTDQPQHF. As DNA, the CDR3 is TGTGCCAGCAGGCCGGGAGGGACATTGACCGATCAGCCCCAGCATTTT.

This chain links TRBV18 with TRBJ2-7, with D perhaps matching TRBD1 (6 bases). Germline V gives CDR1 KGHSH, CDR2 LQKENI. The V end lost 5 bases, the J end lost 7 bases, and 12 bases lay between the germline ends. The CDR3 covers 12 residues. The CDR3 sequence is CASSSGAGEQYV. The CDR3 coding sequence is TGTGCCAGCTCATCAGGGGCCGGGGAGCAGTACGTC.

CDR3 sequence: CASSYGTESYEQYV. In DNA form, the CDR3 reads TGTGCCAGCAGTTACGGGACAGAAAGTTACGAGCAGTACGTC. The rearrangement links TRBV6-5 to TRBJ2-7; 7 positions agree with TRBD1. Trimming took 2 bases from V and 4 from J; bases not matched to a gene: 5. The CDR3 runs 14 residues. Per germline, CDR1 MNHEY and CDR2 SVGAGI.

The J gene is TRBJ2-1, the V gene TRBV5-4; 11 bases match TRBD2. Germline V lookup: CDR1 SGHNT, CDR2 YYREEE (reference sequence). The CDR3 totals 16 residues. V was clipped by 2 bases and J by 1 base; unmatched bases: 2. CDR3 DNA sequence: TGTGCCAGCAGCTTCCTAGCGGGAGGATCCTACAATGAGCAGTTCTTC. It encodes CASSFLAGGSYNEQFF.

The chain is built from TRBV7-3 and TRBJ2-1; tentatively, D is TRBD2 (5 bases). Looked up from germline, CDR1 is SGHTA and CDR2 is FQGTGA. The CDR3 is 16 amino acids. Trimming cost V 2 bases and J 2 bases, with 13 bases left between them. CDR3 amino acids: CASSLQSGYPYNEQFF. The CDR3 DNA reads as TGTGCCAGCAGCTTACAATCGGGATATCCCTACAATGAGCAGTTCTTC.

The chain joins TRBV3-1 (or the pseudogene TRBV3-2) to TRBJ1-1, with a possible D match to TRBD1 (6 bases). The CDR3 is 14 amino acids. Germline CDR1 is LGHDT and CDR2 is YNNKEL (reference sequence). The V end was cut by 1 base, the J end by 4 bases, with 10 bases between. CDR3 coding DNA: TGTGCCAGCAGCCAAGCGGGGGGCGTCACTGAAGCTTTCTTT. Its translation is CASSQAGGVTEAFF.

This rearrangement joins TRBV5-1 to TRBJ1-2; possibly TRBD1 for D (5 bases). V lost 4 bases, J lost 0 bases, and 7 bases lay in between. This CDR3 has 13 residues. The germline V gene has CDR1 SGHRS and CDR2 YFSETQ. CDR3 nucleotide sequence: TGCGCCAGCAGCGAAGGGGCTAACTATGGCTACACCTTC. Translation: CASSEGANYGYTF.

In its sample, this clone was seen once. The chain joins TRBV5-1 to TRBJ2-7, with 7 bases matching TRBD2. The CDR3 consists of 13 residues. Germline trimming cut 0 bases from V and 5 bases from J; bases unmatched to any gene: 2. Germline V lookup: CDR1 SGHRS, CDR2 YFSETQ. CDR3 sequence: CASSLALADEQYF. The CDR3 DNA reads TGCGCCAGCAGCTTGGCCCTAGCGGACGAGCAGTACTTC. The whole variable domain, remainder taken from reference TRBV5-1 and TRBJ2-7, is KAGVTQTPRYLIKTRGQQVTLSCSPISGHRSVSWYQQTPGQGLQFLFEYFSETQRNKGNFPGRFSGRQFSNSRSEMNVSTLELGDSALYLCASSLALADEQYFGPGTRLTVT.

This clone was detected only once. V and J are TRBV18 and TRBJ1-2; D gene unclear. The CDR3 runs 12 residues. Germline CDR1 KGHSH, CDR2 LQKENI. V shed 6 bases and J shed 6 bases, with 11 bases lying between them. The CDR3 is CASSVRRDGYTF. The DNA of the CDR3 is TGTGCCAGCTCCGTCCGGAGGGATGGCTACACCTTC.

The chain links TRBV5-4 to TRBJ2-2; 7 positions match TRBD2. CDR1 is SGHNT and CDR2 is YYREEE in the germline V gene (reference sequence). The CDR3 spans 16 residues. The V gene end was trimmed by 3 bases and the J gene end by 4 bases; junction bases not matched to a gene: 9. The CDR3: CASSSAGRGGTGELFF. In DNA, the CDR3 is TGTGCCAGCAGCTCAGCTGGCCGCGGGGGCACCGGGGAGCTGTTTTTT.